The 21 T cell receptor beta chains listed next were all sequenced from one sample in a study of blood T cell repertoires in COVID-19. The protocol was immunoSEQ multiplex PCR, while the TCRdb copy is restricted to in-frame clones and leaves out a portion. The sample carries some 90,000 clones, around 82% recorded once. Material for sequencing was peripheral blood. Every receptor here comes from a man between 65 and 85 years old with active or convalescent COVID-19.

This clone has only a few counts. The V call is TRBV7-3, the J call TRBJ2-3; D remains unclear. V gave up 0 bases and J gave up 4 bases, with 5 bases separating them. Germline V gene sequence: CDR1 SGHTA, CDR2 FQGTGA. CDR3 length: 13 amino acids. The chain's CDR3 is CASSLTGPDTQYF. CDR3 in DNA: TGTGCCAGCAGCTTAACTGGGCCAGATACGCAGTATTTT.

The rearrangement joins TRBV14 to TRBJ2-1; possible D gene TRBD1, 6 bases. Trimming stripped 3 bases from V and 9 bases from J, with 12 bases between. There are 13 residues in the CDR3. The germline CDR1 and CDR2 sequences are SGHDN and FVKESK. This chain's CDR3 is CASSQEDRVEQFF. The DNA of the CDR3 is TGTGCCAGCAGCCAGGAGGACAGAGTTGAGCAGTTCTTC.

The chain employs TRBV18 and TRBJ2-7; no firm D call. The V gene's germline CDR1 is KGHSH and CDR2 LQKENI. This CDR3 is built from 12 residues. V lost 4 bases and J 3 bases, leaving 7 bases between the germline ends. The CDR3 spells CASSLADYEQYF. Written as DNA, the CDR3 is TGTGCCAGCTCACTCGCGGACTACGAGCAGTACTTC.

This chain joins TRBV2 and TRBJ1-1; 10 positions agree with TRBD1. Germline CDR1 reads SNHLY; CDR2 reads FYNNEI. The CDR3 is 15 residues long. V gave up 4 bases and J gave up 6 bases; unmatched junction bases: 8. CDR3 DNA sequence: TGTGCCAGCAGTGCCGGGACAGGGGATGTGTCTGAAGCTTTCTTT. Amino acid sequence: CASSAGTGDVSEAFF.

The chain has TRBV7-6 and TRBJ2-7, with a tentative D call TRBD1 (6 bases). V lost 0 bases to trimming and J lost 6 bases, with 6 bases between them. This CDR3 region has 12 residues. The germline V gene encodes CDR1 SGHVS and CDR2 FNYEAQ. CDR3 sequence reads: CASSLAGAEQYF. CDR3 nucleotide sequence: TGTGCCAGCAGCTTAGCGGGGGCCGAGCAGTACTTC.

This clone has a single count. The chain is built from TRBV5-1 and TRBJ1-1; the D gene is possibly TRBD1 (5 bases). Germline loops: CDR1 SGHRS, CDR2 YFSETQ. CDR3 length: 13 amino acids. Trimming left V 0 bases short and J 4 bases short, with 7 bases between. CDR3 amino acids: CASSLETVTEAFF. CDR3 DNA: TGCGCCAGCAGCTTGGAGACAGTCACTGAAGCTTTCTTT.

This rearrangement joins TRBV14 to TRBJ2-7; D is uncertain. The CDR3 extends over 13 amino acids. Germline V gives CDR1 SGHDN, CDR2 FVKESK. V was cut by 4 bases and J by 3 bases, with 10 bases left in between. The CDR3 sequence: CASSPWAHYEQYF. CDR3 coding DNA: TGTGCCAGCAGCCCATGGGCCCACTACGAGCAGTACTTC.

The CDR3 DNA follows: TGTGCCAGCAGTACGGGAGCAGGCCTCGGGGACTACACCTTC. This gives the protein CASSTGAGLGDYTF. The V call is TRBV2, the J call TRBJ1-2, with D unclear. V was clipped by 5 bases and J by 10 bases, with 20 bases between them. The CDR3 is 14 amino acids. Germline assignment: CDR1 SNHLY and CDR2 FYNNEI.

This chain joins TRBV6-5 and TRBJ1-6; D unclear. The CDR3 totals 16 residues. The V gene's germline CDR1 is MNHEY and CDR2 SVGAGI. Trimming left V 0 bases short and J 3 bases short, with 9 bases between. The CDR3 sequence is CASSYSRRSYNSPLHF. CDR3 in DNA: TGTGCCAGCAGTTACTCGAGACGGAGCTATAATTCACCCCTCCACTTT.

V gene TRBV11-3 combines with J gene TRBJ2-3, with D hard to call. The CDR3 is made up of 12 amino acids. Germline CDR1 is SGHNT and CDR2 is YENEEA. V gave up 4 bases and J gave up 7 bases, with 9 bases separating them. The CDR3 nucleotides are TGTGCCAGCAGCTCACTCCCGAATACGCAGTATTTT. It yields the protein CASSSLPNTQYF.

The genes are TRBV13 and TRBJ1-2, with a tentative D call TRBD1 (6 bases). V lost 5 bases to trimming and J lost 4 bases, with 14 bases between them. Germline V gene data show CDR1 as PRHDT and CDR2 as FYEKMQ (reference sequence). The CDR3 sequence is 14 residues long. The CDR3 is CASSQGQSFYGYTF. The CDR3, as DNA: TGTGCCAGCAGCCAGGGACAATCATTCTATGGCTACACCTTC.

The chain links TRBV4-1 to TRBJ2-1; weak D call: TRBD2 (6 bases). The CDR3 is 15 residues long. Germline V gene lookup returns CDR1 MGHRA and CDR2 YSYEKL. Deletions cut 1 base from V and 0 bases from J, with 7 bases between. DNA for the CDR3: TGCGCCAGCAGCCAAGTCGGGAGCTCCTACAATGAGCAGTTCTTC. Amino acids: CASSQVGSSYNEQFF.

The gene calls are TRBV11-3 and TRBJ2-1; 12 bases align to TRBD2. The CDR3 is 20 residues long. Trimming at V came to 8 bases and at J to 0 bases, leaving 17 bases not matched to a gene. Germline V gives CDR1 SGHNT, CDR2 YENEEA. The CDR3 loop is CASSGIFLAGGQSSYNEQFF. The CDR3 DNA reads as TGTGCCAGCTCGGGAATCTTTCTAGCGGGGGGGCAGAGCTCCTACAATGAGCAGTTCTTC.

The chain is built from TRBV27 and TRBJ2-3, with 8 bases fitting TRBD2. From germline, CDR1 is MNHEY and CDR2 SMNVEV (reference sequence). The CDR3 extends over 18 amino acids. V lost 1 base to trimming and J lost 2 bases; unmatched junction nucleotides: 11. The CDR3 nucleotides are TGTGCCAGCAGTTTATACGGTGGGGGCGGGGGGCTCACAGATACGCAGTATTTT. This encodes CASSLYGGGGGLTDTQYF.

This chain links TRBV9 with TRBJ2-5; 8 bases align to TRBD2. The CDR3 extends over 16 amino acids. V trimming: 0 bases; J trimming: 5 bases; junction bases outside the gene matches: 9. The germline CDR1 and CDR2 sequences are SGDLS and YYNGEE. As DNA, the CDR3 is TGTGCCAGCAGCGTAGGGCGGGGGGCCTTGAGGGAGACCCAGTACTTC. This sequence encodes CASSVGRGALRETQYF.

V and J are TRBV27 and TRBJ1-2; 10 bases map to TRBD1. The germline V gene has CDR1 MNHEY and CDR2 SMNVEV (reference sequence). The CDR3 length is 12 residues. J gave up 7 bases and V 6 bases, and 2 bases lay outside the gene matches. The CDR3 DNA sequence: TGTGCCAGCAGCCGGGACAGGGGTGGCTACACCTTC. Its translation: CASSRDRGGYTF.

The CDR3 DNA reads as TGTGCCTGGAGTGGGGCTAGCGGGGGCCCCCGGGAGCAGTTCTTC. This sequence encodes CAWSGASGGPREQFF. The rearrangement links TRBV30 to TRBJ2-1; 10 bases align to TRBD2. The germline V gene encodes CDR1 GTSNPN and CDR2 SVGIG (reference sequence). The trim removed 1 base at V and 10 bases at J, leaving 10 bases unmatched. The CDR3 has 15 residues.

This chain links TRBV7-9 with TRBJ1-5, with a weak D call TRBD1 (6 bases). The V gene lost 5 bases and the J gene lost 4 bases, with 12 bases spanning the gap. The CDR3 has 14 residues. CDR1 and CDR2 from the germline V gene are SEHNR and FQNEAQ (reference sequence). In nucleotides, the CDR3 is TGTGCCAGCAGCGTTGGACAGAATAATCAGCCCCAGCATTTT. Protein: CASSVGQNNQPQHF.

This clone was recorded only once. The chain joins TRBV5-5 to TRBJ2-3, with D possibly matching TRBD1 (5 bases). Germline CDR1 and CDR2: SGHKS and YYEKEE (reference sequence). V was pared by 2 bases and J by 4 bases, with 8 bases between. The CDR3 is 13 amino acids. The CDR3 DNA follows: TGTGCCAGCAGCTTAGGGGCGGCAGATACGCAGTATTTT. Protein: CASSLGAADTQYF.

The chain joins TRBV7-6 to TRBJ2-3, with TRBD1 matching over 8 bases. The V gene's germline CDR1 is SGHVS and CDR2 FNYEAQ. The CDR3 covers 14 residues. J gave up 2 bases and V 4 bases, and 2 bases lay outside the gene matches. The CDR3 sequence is CASSWTGTTDTQYF. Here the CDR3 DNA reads TGTGCCAGCAGCTGGACAGGGACCACAGATACGCAGTATTTT. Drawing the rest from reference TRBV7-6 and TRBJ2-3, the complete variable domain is GAGVSQSPRYKVTKRGQDVALRCDPISGHVSLYWYRQALGQGPEFLTYFNYEAQQDKSGLPNDRFSAERPEGSISTLTIQRTEQRDSAMYRCASSWTGTTDTQYFGPGTRLTVL.

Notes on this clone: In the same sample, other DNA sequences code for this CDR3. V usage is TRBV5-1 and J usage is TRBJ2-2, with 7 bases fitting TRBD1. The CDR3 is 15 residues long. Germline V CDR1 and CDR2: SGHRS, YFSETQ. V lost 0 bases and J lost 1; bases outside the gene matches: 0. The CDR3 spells CASSLGTGNTGELFF. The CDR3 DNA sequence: TGCGCCAGCAGCTTGGGGACAGGGAACACCGGGGAGCTGTTTTTT.